The next 13 T cell receptor beta chains were all read from a single sample in a study of blood T cells in healthy people across ages. Through a sample-barcoded 5' primer and a J-beta primer mix, a second PCR was run for 7 to 11 cycles. TCRdb re-called the 5' RACE reads with MiXCR, one entry per CDR3 protein. The sample records approximately 900,000 distinct CDR3 sequences, about 29% being singletons. This same sample was also part of a study on T cells of mothers and their children.

Sequencing input: blood. Source of these receptors: a woman between 40 and 50 years old in good health.

This chain joins TRBV7-9 and TRBJ1-2, with D tentatively TRBD1 (5 bases). This CDR3 has 16 amino acids. With 5 bases removed from V and 0 bases from J, the gap between germline ends came to 16 bases. Germline V gives CDR1 SEHNR, CDR2 FQNEAQ (reference sequence). The CDR3 sequence: CASSPLEGQPNYGYTF. CDR3 DNA sequence: TGTGCCAGCAGCCCCCTGGAGGGGCAACCTAACTATGGCTACACCTTC.

The rearrangement joins TRBV5-5 to TRBJ1-1; tentative D call: TRBD1 (5 bases). The CDR3 is 15 residues long. Deletions cut 6 bases from V and 0 bases from J, with 15 bases between. Germline values: CDR1 SGHKS, CDR2 YYEKEE (reference sequence). The CDR3 region is CASNFGGALNTEAFF. DNA of the CDR3: TGTGCCAGCAACTTCGGCGGGGCCCTGAACACTGAAGCTTTCTTT.

This clonotype occurred a few times. The chain uses TRBV20-1 and TRBJ2-1; possibly TRBD1 for D (7 bases). This CDR3 is 16 amino acids long. Trimming stripped 0 bases from V and 7 bases from J, with 19 bases between. CDR1 and CDR2 from the germline V gene are DFQATT and SNEGSKA (reference sequence). CDR3 bases: TGCAGTGCTAGAGAAGAGGAGGGGGCCTTTAGGAATGAGCAGTTCTTC. Its protein is CSAREEEGAFRNEQFF.

The rearrangement links TRBV7-2 to TRBJ2-2; 9 bases fit TRBD1. The J segment lost 6 bases and the V segment lost 5 bases, leaving 7 bases of the junction unmatched. Germline loops: CDR1 SGHTA, CDR2 FQGNSA. CDR3 length: 15 residues. The CDR3 protein is CASSPNRGQAGELFF. In DNA form, the CDR3 reads TGTGCCAGCAGCCCAAACAGGGGGCAAGCCGGGGAGCTGTTTTTT.

This clonotype was counted only a few times. CDR3 loop: CSAWAIQAAFF. The DNA of the CDR3 is TGCAGTGCTTGGGCCATCCAGGCGGCTTTCTTT. This rearrangement joins TRBV20-1 to TRBJ1-1, with D unresolved. V lost 5 bases, J lost 11 bases, and 15 bases lay in between. Germline V gene data show CDR1 as DFQATT and CDR2 as SNEGSKA (reference sequence). This CDR3 spans 11 amino acids.

This clonotype showed up just a few times. An end of the junction does not agree with germline; a read error may underlie this. V usage is TRBV28 and J usage is TRBJ2-4, with D perhaps matching TRBD2 (5 bases). CDR1 is MDHEN and CDR2 is SYDVKM in the germline V gene. The CDR3 is 14 amino acids. The CDR3 DNA reads as TGTGCCGGCAGTGCGTCGGGAACCAAAAACATTCAGTACTTC. Amino acid sequence: CAGSASGTKNIQYF.

This clonotype was detected a few times. The genes are TRBV7-2 and TRBJ1-2; 8 nucleotides align to TRBD1. Germline V CDR1 and CDR2: SGHTA, FQGNSA. There are 16 residues in the CDR3. The V and J ends lost 2 bases and 1 base, in that order; junction bases with no gene match: 6. CDR3 sequence (DNA): TGTGCCAGCAGCTTATCCGGGACAGGTCTTAACTATGGCTACACCTTC. Amino acids: CASSLSGTGLNYGYTF.

This clonotype has a single count. Relative to the germline gene, one junction end is altered; a read error may explain this. This sequence joins TRBV7-2 and TRBJ1-2; 9 bases fit TRBD1. Germline V CDR1 and CDR2: SGHTA, FQGNSA. The CDR3 covers 16 residues. The CDR3 DNA follows: TGTGTCAGCAGCCAGTCCTTGGGACAGGGTACCTATGGCTACACCTTC. Translating it yields CVSSQSLGQGTYGYTF.

The chain recombines TRBV12-3 or TRBV12-4 with TRBJ1-2; 8 bases line up with TRBD1. The CDR3 loop spans 15 amino acids. V lost 8 bases to trimming and J lost 1 base; unmatched junction nucleotides: 9. CDR3 bases: TGTGCCAGCGGACAGGGAGACGGTGTTAACTATGGCTACACCTTC. Its translation is CASGQGDGVNYGYTF.

The J gene is TRBJ2-3, the V gene TRBV4-1; TRBD2 matches 9 bases. CDR1 and CDR2 from the germline V gene are MGHRA and YSYEKL. The CDR3 is 17 residues long. J gave up 5 bases and V 3 bases, and 12 bases lay outside the gene matches. The CDR3 here is CASSQTSAGGPLDTQYF. DNA for the CDR3: TGCGCCAGCAGCCAGACTTCCGCGGGGGGGCCTTTAGATACGCAGTATTTT.

This clonotype was recorded at least ten times. J is TRBJ2-7 and V is TRBV5-1, with 9 bases matching TRBD1. The length of the CDR3 is 14 residues. J gave up 4 bases and V 4 bases, and 6 bases lay outside the gene matches. CDR1 SGHRS and CDR2 YFSETQ come from the germline V gene. The CDR3 bases are TGCGCCAGCAGCCCCGGGACAGGGAAGTACGAGCAGTACTTC. Encoded protein: CASSPGTGKYEQYF.

The chain carries TRBV6-2 or TRBV6-3 and TRBJ2-1, with 8 bases that match TRBD2. V was pared by 6 bases and J by 6 bases, with 10 bases of the junction left unmatched. Germline CDR1 MNHEY, CDR2 SVGEGT. The CDR3 sequence is 15 residues long. The CDR3 sequence is CASSRTSSGGNEQFF. The CDR3 region has the DNA TGTGCCAGCAGCCGGACTAGCTCGGGAGGCAATGAGCAGTTCTTC.

The rearrangement joins TRBV11-2 to TRBJ1-1; 9 bases map to TRBD1. This CDR3 spans 16 amino acids. Germline CDR1 reads SGHAT; CDR2 reads FQNNGV. The ends lost 4 bases at V and 1 base at J; junction bases unmatched: 7. The CDR3 loop reads CASSSGDRGENTEAFF. Here the CDR3 DNA reads TGTGCCAGCAGCTCAGGAGACAGGGGGGAGAACACTGAAGCTTTCTTT.